The 21 T cell receptor beta chains reported below all come from one sample, sequenced in a study of CD8 T cells in ankylosing spondylitis. Each CDR3 protein gets one entry after TCRdb re-called the 5' RACE reads with MiXCR. The sample contains fewer than 550,000 distinct CDR3 sequences, roughly 5.3% of which appear only once. Their specific antigens are unknown. Study outcomes and limitations: Typical of ankylosing spondylitis blood, it appeared, was a TCR beta motif of under 10 highly homologous variants.

Sequencing input: blood, either unsorted or a sorted T cell fraction (not recorded which). The receptors originated from a male donor with ankylosing spondylitis.

This clonotype appeared a few times. The chain is built from TRBV2 and TRBJ2-7; D is tentatively TRBD1 or TRBD2 (5 bases each). Germline V gene data show CDR1 as SNHLY and CDR2 as FYNNEI. The CDR3 has 13 amino acids. V dropped 8 bases and J dropped 3 bases, with 14 bases sitting between them. CDR3 bases: TGTGCCAGCGGGACGGAGGTCCTCTACGAGCAGTACTTC. Amino acids: CASGTEVLYEQYF.

This clonotype was recorded at least ten times. The gene calls are TRBV7-8 and TRBJ2-1; 13 bases align to TRBD2. The CDR3 runs to 19 residues. Trimming at V came to 0 bases and at J to 4 bases, leaving 9 bases not matched to a gene. The germline CDR1 and CDR2 sequences are SGHVS and FQNEAQ. This chain's CDR3 is CASSLALLGLAGSYNEQFF. CDR3 bases: TGTGCCAGCAGCTTAGCCCTCCTGGGACTAGCGGGATCTTACAATGAGCAGTTCTTC.

This clonotype was observed many times. V usage is TRBV12-3 or TRBV12-4 and J usage is TRBJ2-7; possible D gene TRBD2, 6 bases. The CDR3 extends over 12 amino acids. V was shortened by 2 bases and J by 12 bases, with 14 bases between the two germline ends. The chain's CDR3 is CASSLTGRTSYF. The CDR3 DNA sequence: TGTGCCAGCAGTTTAACTGGGAGGACCTCGTACTTC.

The V gene is TRBV6-5, the J gene TRBJ2-3; 7 bases match TRBD2. Germline CDR1 is MNHEY and CDR2 is SVGAGI. Losses at the gene ends were 2 bases for V and 6 bases for J; bases not matched to a gene: 5. This CDR3 has 14 amino acids. CDR3 loop: CASSYAGDADTQYF. The CDR3 nucleotides read TGTGCCAGCAGTTACGCGGGAGATGCGGATACGCAGTATTTT.

This clonotype has a count of ten or more. V and J are TRBV4-3 and TRBJ1-2; TRBD1 matches 9 bases. Trimming cost V 0 bases and J 13 bases; bases outside gene matches: 15. This CDR3 is built from 16 residues. Germline CDR1 is LGHNA and CDR2 is YSLEER. The CDR3 here is CASSQDWRTGDPLSTF. In nucleotides, the CDR3 is TGCGCCAGCAGCCAAGATTGGCGGACAGGGGACCCACTATCCACCTTC.

This clonotype was counted at least ten times. This CDR3 reads CASSYNRGLSSEQFF. The CDR3, as DNA: TGTGCCAGCAGCTATAACAGGGGGCTATCCTCTGAGCAGTTCTTC. The V gene is TRBV7-9, the J gene TRBJ2-1, with 9 nucleotides matching TRBD1. The length of the CDR3 is 15 residues. In germline, CDR1 is SEHNR, CDR2 FQNEAQ (reference sequence). The ends lost 4 bases at V and 9 bases at J; junction bases unmatched: 10. Full variable domain (rest looked up from reference TRBV7-9 and TRBJ2-1): DTGVSQNPRHKITKRGQNVTFRCDPISEHNRLYWYRQTLGQGPEFLTYFQNEAQLEKSRLLSDRFSAERPKGSFSTLEIQRTEQGDSAMYLCASSYNRGLSSEQFFGPGTRLTVL.

This clonotype occurred many times. The chain couples TRBV6-2 or TRBV6-3 to TRBJ2-5; possibly TRBD2 for D (5 bases). V gave up 0 bases and J gave up 0 bases, with 17 bases separating them. The CDR3 is 18 residues long. Per the germline V gene, CDR1 is MNHEY and CDR2 is SVGEGT. The CDR3: CASSYSKYQARDQETQYF. The CDR3 bases are TGTGCCAGCAGTTACTCGAAATACCAAGCGAGGGACCAAGAGACCCAGTACTTC.

This clonotype was seen at least ten times. The chain recombines TRBV5-1 with TRBJ1-1; 8 nucleotides agree with TRBD1. The CDR3 extends over 15 amino acids. Germline V gene sequence: CDR1 SGHRS, CDR2 YFSETQ. V lost 6 bases and J lost 3; bases outside the gene matches: 10. CDR3 DNA: TGCGCCAGCAAGAGGACAGGGATGGGGGACACTGAAGCTTTCTTT. It is translated as CASKRTGMGDTEAFF.

CDR3 bases: TGCGCCAGCAGCTTAAGGTCAGAGAACACTGAAGCTTTCTTT. Encoded protein: CASSLRSENTEAFF. This rearrangement joins TRBV5-1 to TRBJ1-1, with D unresolved. The V end lost 2 bases, the J end lost 1 base, and 9 bases lay between the germline ends. CDR1 is SGHRS and CDR2 is YFSETQ in the germline V gene. This CDR3 is built from 14 residues.

This clonotype was observed at least ten times. The rearrangement links TRBV6-5 to TRBJ1-2; D remains unclear. Trimming took off 2 bases at V and 2 bases at J, with 9 bases between the two ends. This CDR3 has 14 amino acids. Germline assignment: CDR1 MNHEY and CDR2 SVGAGI. The CDR3 spells CASSYGGTNYGYTF. The CDR3 nucleotides are TGTGCCAGCAGTTACGGCGGTACCAACTATGGCTACACCTTC.

The sample holds many counts of this clonotype. The rearrangement links TRBV5-1 to TRBJ2-7; 10 bases are shared with TRBD1. The germline gives CDR1 SGHRS, CDR2 YFSETQ. V shed 0 bases and J 5 bases; nucleotides not matched to a gene: 5. The CDR3 has 15 amino acids. As DNA, the CDR3 is TGCGCCAGCAGCTTGGAGCGGGACAGGGGCCACGAGCAGTACTTC. Encoded protein: CASSLERDRGHEQYF. Together with reference TRBV5-1 and TRBJ2-7, the CDR3 gives the full variable domain: KAGVTQTPRYLIKTRGQQVTLSCSPISGHRSVSWYQQTPGQGLQFLFEYFSETQRNKGNFPGRFSGRQFSNSRSEMNVSTLELGDSALYLCASSLERDRGHEQYFGPGTRLTVT.

This clonotype came up many times. The chain uses TRBV5-6 and TRBJ2-1; D possibly corresponds to TRBD1 (6 bases). This CDR3 comprises 14 residues. V gave up 3 bases and J gave up 4 bases, with 11 bases separating them. Germline CDR1 reads SGHDT; CDR2 reads YYEEEE. CDR3 residues: CASSYPDSYNEQFF. The CDR3 nucleotides read TGTGCCAGCAGCTACCCGGACAGTTACAATGAGCAGTTCTTC.

This clonotype was counted ten times or more. CDR3 sequence (DNA): TGTGCCAGCAGCCCAGGACAGGGGGGTACACCCCTCCACTTT. Protein: CASSPGQGGTPLHF. This chain joins TRBV6-1 and TRBJ1-6; TRBD1 matches at 10 bases. J lost 11 bases, V lost 6 bases, and 7 bases had no gene match. Germline CDR1 MNHNS, CDR2 SASEGT. This CDR3 has 14 amino acids.

There are many counts of this clonotype. CDR3 sequence reads: CASSLGLMNSPLHF. The DNA for the CDR3 is TGCGCCAGCAGCCTGGGACTGATGAATTCACCCCTCCACTTT. The chain carries TRBV5-1 and TRBJ1-6; D perhaps matches TRBD1 (5 bases). Germline values: CDR1 SGHRS, CDR2 YFSETQ. The CDR3 contains 14 residues. V was trimmed by 4 bases and J by 7 bases, leaving 12 bases between them. Full variable domain (rest looked up from reference TRBV5-1 and TRBJ1-6): KAGVTQTPRYLIKTRGQQVTLSCSPISGHRSVSWYQQTPGQGLQFLFEYFSETQRNKGNFPGRFSGRQFSNSRSEMNVSTLELGDSALYLCASSLGLMNSPLHFGNGTRLTVT.

The chain employs TRBV6-5 and TRBJ2-2; D perhaps matches TRBD2 (5 bases). Germline V gene data show CDR1 as MNHEY and CDR2 as SVGAGI. Trimming removed 1 base at V and 0 bases at J, with 9 bases between. This CDR3 is built from 16 residues. In DNA form, the CDR3 reads TGTGCCAGCAGTTACTTCCCCGGGACGAACACCGGGGAGCTGTTTTTT. Encoded protein: CASSYFPGTNTGELFF.

This clonotype was counted at least ten times. The rearrangement joins TRBV12-3 or TRBV12-4 to TRBJ2-4; D possibly uses TRBD1 or TRBD2 (5 bases each). V lost 1 base, J lost 9 bases, and 13 bases lay in between. The CDR3 has 14 amino acids. This CDR3 is CASSLGGLAGIQYF. CDR3 nucleotide sequence: TGTGCCAGCAGTTTAGGGGGCTTGGCGGGCATTCAGTACTTC.

This clonotype was seen ten or more times. The chain links TRBV20-1 to TRBJ2-3; D not certain. V was clipped by 6 bases and J by 6 bases, with 16 bases between them. CDR1 and CDR2 (germline): DFQATT, SNEGSKA (reference sequence). The CDR3 contains 13 residues. DNA for the CDR3: TGCAGTGCGGTCGGTCCGCCGTTGGATACGCAGTATTTT. Translated, it gives CSAVGPPLDTQYF.

In the case of this clonotype: A much bigger clone sits one base away, suggesting this may be a read error. A read error is likely, as this CDR3 ends without the conserved phenylalanine or tryptophan. The genes are TRBV4-3 and TRBJ1-4, with TRBD1 matching 7 bases. The CDR3 loop spans 13 amino acids. Germline CDR1 is LGHNA and CDR2 is YSLEER. V trimming: 3 bases; J trimming: 6 bases; junction bases outside the gene matches: 1. The DNA for the CDR3 is TGCGCCAGCAGCCAGGACAGGCATGAAAAACTGTTTCTT. This translates into CASSQDRHEKLFL.

This clonotype occurred many times. The chain joins TRBV5-1 to TRBJ2-7; TRBD1 is a possible D gene (6 bases). V was clipped by 3 bases and J by 2 bases, with 9 bases between them. This CDR3 has 13 amino acids. Germline CDR1 SGHRS, CDR2 YFSETQ. The CDR3 bases are TGCGCCAGCAGCTACCGGACAGCCTACGAGCAGTACTTC. Translation: CASSYRTAYEQYF.

This clonotype was observed at least ten times. The J gene is TRBJ2-1, the V gene TRBV24-1; 11 bases line up with TRBD2. CDR3 size: 16 residues. With 4 bases clipped from V and 4 bases from J, the junction kept 5 bases outside the gene matches. Germline V gene lookup returns CDR1 KGHDR and CDR2 SFDVKD. For the CDR3, the DNA is TGTGCCACCAGTGAACCTACTAGCGGGGGATACAATGAGCAGTTCTTC. Translated, it gives CATSEPTSGGYNEQFF.

This chain connects TRBV3-1 to TRBJ2-7, with D possibly TRBD2 on 6 matching bases. V was trimmed by 3 bases and J by 5 bases, leaving 14 bases between them. CDR1 is LGHDT and CDR2 is YNNKEL in the germline V gene (reference sequence). The CDR3 runs 14 residues. CDR3 sequence reads: CASSQGGFSNEQYF. The CDR3 nucleotides read TGTGCCAGCAGCCAGGGGGGTTTTAGCAACGAGCAGTACTTC.